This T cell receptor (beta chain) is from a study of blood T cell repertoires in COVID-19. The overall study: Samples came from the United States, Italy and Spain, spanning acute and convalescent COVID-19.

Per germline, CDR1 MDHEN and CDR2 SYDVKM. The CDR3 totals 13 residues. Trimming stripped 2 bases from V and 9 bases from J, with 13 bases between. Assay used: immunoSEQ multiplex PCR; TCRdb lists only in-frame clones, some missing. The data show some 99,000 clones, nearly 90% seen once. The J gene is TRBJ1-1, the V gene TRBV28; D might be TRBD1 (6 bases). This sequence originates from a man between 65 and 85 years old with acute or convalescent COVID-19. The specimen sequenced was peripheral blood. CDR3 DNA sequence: TGTGCCAGCAGTTTAGGAGGGGGGGAGAAAGCTTTCTTT. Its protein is CASSLGGGEKAFF.